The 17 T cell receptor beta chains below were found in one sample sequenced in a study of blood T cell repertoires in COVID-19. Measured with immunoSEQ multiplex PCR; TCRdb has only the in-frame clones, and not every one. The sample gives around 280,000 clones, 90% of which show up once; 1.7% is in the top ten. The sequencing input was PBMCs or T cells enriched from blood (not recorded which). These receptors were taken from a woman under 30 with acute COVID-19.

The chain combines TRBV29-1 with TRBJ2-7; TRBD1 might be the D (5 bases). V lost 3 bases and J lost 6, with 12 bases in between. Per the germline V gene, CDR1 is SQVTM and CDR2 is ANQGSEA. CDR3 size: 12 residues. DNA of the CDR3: TGCAGCGTTGATTTCAGGGAAGGCGAGCAGTACTTC. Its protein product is CSVDFREGEQYF.

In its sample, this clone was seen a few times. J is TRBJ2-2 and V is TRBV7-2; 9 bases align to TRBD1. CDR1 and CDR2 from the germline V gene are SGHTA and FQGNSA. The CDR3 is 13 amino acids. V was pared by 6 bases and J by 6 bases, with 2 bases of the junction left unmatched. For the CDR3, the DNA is TGTGCCAGCAGACGGACAGGGGCCGGGGAGCTGTTTTTT. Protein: CASRRTGAGELFF.

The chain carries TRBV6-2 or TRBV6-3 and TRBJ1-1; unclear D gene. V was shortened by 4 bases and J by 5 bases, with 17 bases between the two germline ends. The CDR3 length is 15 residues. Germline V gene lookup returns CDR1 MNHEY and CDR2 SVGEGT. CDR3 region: CASSSPEGFGTEAFF. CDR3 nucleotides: TGTGCCAGCAGTTCACCGGAGGGTTTCGGTACTGAAGCTTTCTTT.

CDR3 coding DNA: TGTGCCAGCACCCAATCAGGGGGCAGGACCGGGGAGCTGTTTTTT. It yields the protein CASTQSGGRTGELFF. V is TRBV11-2 and J is TRBJ2-2; 8 bases agree with TRBD1. CDR3 size: 15 residues. The V segment lost 7 bases and the J segment 5 bases; nucleotides outside the gene matches: 9. Germline V gene data show CDR1 as SGHAT and CDR2 as FQNNGV.

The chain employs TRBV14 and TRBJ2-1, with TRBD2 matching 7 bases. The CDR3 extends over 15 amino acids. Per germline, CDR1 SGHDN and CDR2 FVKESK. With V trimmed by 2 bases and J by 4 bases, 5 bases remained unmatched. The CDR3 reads CASSQRGGDYNEQFF. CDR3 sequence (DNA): TGTGCCAGCAGCCAACGGGGAGGGGATTACAATGAGCAGTTCTTC.

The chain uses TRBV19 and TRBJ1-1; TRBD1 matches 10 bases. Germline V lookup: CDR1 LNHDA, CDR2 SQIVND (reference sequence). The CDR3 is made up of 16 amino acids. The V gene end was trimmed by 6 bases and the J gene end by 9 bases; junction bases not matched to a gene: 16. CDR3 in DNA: TGTGCCAGTAGAGAGGGACAGGGGTTGGACTGGGCGAAAGCTTTCTTT. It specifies CASREGQGLDWAKAFF. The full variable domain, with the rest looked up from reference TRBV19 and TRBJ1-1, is DGGITQSPKYLFRKEGQNVTLSCEQNLNHDAMYWYRQDPGQGLRLIYYSQIVNDFQKGDIAEGYSVSREKKESFPLTVTSAQKNPTAFYLCASREGQGLDWAKAFFGQGTRLTVV.

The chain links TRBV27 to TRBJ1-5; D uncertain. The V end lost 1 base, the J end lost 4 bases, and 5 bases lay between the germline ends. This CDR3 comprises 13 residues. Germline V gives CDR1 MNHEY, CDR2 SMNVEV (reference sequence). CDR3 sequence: CASSLWRNQPQHF. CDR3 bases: TGTGCCAGCAGTTTATGGAGGAATCAGCCCCAGCATTTT.

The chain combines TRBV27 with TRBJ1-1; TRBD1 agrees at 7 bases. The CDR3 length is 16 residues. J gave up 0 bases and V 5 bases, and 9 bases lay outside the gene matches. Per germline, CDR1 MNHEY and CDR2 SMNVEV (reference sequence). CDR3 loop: CASSPKGGQLNTEAFF. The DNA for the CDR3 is TGTGCCAGCAGTCCTAAAGGGGGACAGCTGAACACTGAAGCTTTCTTT.

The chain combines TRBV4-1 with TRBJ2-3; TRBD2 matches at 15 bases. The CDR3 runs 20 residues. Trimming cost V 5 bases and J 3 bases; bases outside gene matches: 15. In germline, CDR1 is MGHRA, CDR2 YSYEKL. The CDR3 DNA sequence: TGCGCCAGCAGCAACCCCGGACTAGCGGGAGGGCCGATCCTGACAGATACGCAGTATTTT. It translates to CASSNPGLAGGPILTDTQYF.

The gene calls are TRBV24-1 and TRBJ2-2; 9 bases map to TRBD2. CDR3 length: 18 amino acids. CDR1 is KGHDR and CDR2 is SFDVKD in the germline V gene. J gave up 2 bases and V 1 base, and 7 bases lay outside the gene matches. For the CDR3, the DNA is TGTGCCACCAGTGATTTCAATTCAGCGGGGGGAAACACCGGGGAGCTGTTTTTT. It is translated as CATSDFNSAGGNTGELFF.

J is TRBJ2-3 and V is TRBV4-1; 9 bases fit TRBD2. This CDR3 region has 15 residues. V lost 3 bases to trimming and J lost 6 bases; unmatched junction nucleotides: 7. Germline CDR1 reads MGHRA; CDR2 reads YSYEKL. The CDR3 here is CASSQRAGGEDTQYF. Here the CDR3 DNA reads TGCGCCAGCAGCCAGAGAGCGGGAGGAGAGGATACGCAGTATTTT.

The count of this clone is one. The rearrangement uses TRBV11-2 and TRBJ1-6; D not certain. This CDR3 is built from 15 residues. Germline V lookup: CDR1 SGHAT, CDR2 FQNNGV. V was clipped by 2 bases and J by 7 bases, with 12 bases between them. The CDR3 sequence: CASSLTPRTNSPLHF. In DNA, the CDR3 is TGTGCCAGCAGCTTAACCCCCAGAACCAATTCACCCCTCCACTTT.

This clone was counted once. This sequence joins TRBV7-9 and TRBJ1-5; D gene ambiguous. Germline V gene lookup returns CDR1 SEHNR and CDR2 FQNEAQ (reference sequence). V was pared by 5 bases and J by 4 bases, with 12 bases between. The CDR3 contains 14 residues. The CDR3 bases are TGTGCCAGCAGCCCCCCAGGTAGGAATCAGCCCCAGCATTTT. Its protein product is CASSPPGRNQPQHF.

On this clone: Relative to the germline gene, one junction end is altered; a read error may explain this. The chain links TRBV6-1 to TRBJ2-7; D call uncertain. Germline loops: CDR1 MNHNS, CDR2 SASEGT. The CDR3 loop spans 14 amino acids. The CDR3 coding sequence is TGTGCCAGCAGTGAAGCGCAACTCGACGGCCATCGGGACTTC. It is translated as CASSEAQLDGHRDF.

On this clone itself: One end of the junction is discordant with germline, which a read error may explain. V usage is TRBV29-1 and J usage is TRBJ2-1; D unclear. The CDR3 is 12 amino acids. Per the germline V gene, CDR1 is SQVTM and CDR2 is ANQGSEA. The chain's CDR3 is CSVRLGYDEQFF. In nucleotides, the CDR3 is TGCAGCGTTCGCCTAGGCTACGATGAGCAGTTCTTC.

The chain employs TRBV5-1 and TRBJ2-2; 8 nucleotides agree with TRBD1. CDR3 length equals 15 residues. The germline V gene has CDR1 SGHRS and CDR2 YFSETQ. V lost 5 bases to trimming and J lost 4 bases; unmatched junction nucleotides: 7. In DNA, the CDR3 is TGCGCCAGCAGACCGGACAGGGCGGCCACCGGGGAGCTGTTTTTT. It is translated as CASRPDRAATGELFF.

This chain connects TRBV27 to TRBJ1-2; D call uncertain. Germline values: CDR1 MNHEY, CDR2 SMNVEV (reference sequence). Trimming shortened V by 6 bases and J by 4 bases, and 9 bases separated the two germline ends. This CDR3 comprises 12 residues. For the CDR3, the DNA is TGTGCCAGCAGATCAGGACTCTATGGCTACACCTTC. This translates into CASRSGLYGYTF.